This T cell receptor beta chain was documented in a study of shared clonotypes between healthy human individuals. Once extracted for a subset, genomic DNA was divided evenly among several immunoSEQ plates. TCRdb's table, derived via immunoSEQ multiplex PCR, lists solely in-frame clones and lacks some. Altogether some 2.4 million clones are present, 90% to 95% being singletons, with the ten largest covering 0.36%. Of note for this clone: Other DNA sequences within the sample encode an identical CDR3.

The specimen sequenced was naive CD4+ T cells from PBMCs. Subset noted: CD45RA+ positively selected. This receptor was taken from a man younger than 35 in good health. Some clones in this sample may be carry-over from other donors' samples.

CDR3 in amino acids: CASSLSTRSYEQYF. CDR3 DNA: TGCGCCAGCAGCTTGTCTACTAGGTCTTACGAGCAGTACTTC. This chain uses TRBV5-1 with TRBJ2-7; maybe TRBD2 (5 bases). Germline loops: CDR1 SGHRS, CDR2 YFSETQ. This CDR3 is 14 amino acids long. Trimming removed 1 base at V and 4 bases at J, with 12 bases between. The full variable domain, its missing parts supplied by reference TRBV5-1 and TRBJ2-7, is KAGVTQTPRYLIKTRGQQVTLSCSPISGHRSVSWYQQTPGQGLQFLFEYFSETQRNKGNFPGRFSGRQFSNSRSEMNVSTLELGDSALYLCASSLSTRSYEQYFGPGTRLTVT.